This TCR beta chain came from a study of blood T cell repertoires in COVID-19. At the level of the study: The study drew acute and convalescent COVID-19 samples from the United States, Italy and Spain. The analysed material was cDNA or gDNA that came from T cells, B-cell-depleted T cells, or PBMCs.

Authors' methods: Cell counts per sample came from amplifying reference gene primers. The data were produced by immunoSEQ multiplex PCR, yet TCRdb's version contains in-frame clones alone and is incomplete. V, J and clone size are those of that table, while D and trimming were read from the DNA. Of just over 650,000 clones listed, around 90% are singletons. This CDR3 has 15 amino acids. V shed 5 bases and J shed 2 bases, with 15 bases lying between them. Germline V gene lookup returns CDR1 SGHTA and CDR2 FQGNSA. This sequence joins TRBV7-2 and TRBJ1-2; tentative D call: TRBD1 (6 bases). Sequencing was done on a sample of peripheral blood. The receptor was isolated from a woman aged 18-29 years with acute or convalescent COVID-19. The CDR3 bases are TGTGCCAGCAGCCCCGGGACCAGGGGAAACTATGGCTACACCTTC. Translated: CASSPGTRGNYGYTF.